These T cell receptor beta chains were read from a single sample in a study of lymphopenia after photon versus proton radiotherapy. TCRdb keeps only in-frame clones here, not all; method: immunoSEQ multiplex PCR. Of approximately 17,000 clones listed, around nine tenths are singletons. The sequencing here drew on peripheral blood, taken from a patient treated with photon-based radiotherapy. Every receptor here comes from a man between 60 and 75 years old with pancreatic cancer. Both conserved end residues are part of each CDR3. The D gene is left open where the match is weak. The size of a clone is reported for some rows only, either as once, few or many, or as a class for expanded clones.

clone_size j_call d_call v_call cdr3_aa cdr3_nt
NA TRBJ1-1 TRBD1 TRBV27 CASSQLTGYYTEAFF TGTGCCAGCAGTCAACTGACAGGGTACTACACTGAAGCTTTCTTT
NA TRBJ2-7 TRBD1 TRBV29-1 CSVQGQASYEQYF TGCAGCGTTCAAGGACAGGCCTCCTACGAGCAGTACTTC
NA TRBJ2-3 NA TRBV10-3 CATMPGERGPDTQYF TGTGCCACCATGCCCGGGGAGAGGGGCCCAGATACGCAGTATTTT
NA TRBJ1-2 TRBD1 TRBV28 CASSSGGQTNYGYTF TGTGCCAGCAGTTCAGGGGGGCAAACTAACTATGGCTACACCTTC
NA TRBJ1-5 TRBD1 TRBV27 CASSGLDRERGNQPQHF TGTGCCAGCAGCGGCCTGGACAGGGAAAGGGGCAATCAGCCCCAGCATTTT
few TRBJ1-5 NA TRBV7-2 CASSFSGTGNQPQHF TGTGCCAGCAGCTTCTCCGGGACGGGTAATCAGCCCCAGCATTTT
few TRBJ1-5 NA TRBV27 CASSPLAGDGNQPQHF TGTGCCAGCAGTCCCCTCGCGGGGGATGGCAATCAGCCCCAGCATTTT
once TRBJ2-7 NA TRBV6-6 CASTPPGDSSYEQYF TGTGCCAGCACCCCCCCCGGGGATTCGTCCTACGAGCAGTACTTC
NA TRBJ2-3 NA TRBV18 CASSPPREGTDTQYF TGTGCCAGCTCACCACCGAGGGAAGGGACAGATACGCAGTATTTT
NA TRBJ2-7 TRBD1 TRBV30 CAWTAGTGNEQYF TGTGCCTGGACCGCCGGGACAGGCAACGAGCAGTACTTC
NA TRBJ1-3 NA TRBV4-3 CASSQDRANSGNTIYF TGCGCCAGCAGCCAAGACAGGGCTAACTCTGGAAACACCATATATTTT
NA TRBJ1-4 NA TRBV7-2 CASSLWGNNEKLFF TGTGCCAGCAGCTTATGGGGCAATAATGAAAAACTGTTTTTT
few TRBJ1-5 NA TRBV6-5 CASSRQLNQPQHF TGTGCCAGCAGTAGACAGCTTAATCAGCCCCAGCATTTT
NA TRBJ1-2 NA TRBV7-8 CASSLMTRDYGYTF TGTGCCAGCAGCTTGATGACTCGGGACTATGGCTACACCTTC
NA TRBJ2-5 TRBD2 TRBV9 CASSASGGAPETQYF TGTGCCAGCAGCGCTAGCGGGGGGGCCCCCGAGACCCAGTACTTC
NA TRBJ1-1 NA TRBV6-5 CASSYSDLNTEAFF TGTGCCAGCAGTTACTCGGATCTGAACACTGAAGCTTTCTTT
NA TRBJ2-7 TRBD1 TRBV5-1 CASSPQRTGTGPYEQYF TGCGCCAGCAGCCCACAACGCACAGGGACAGGTCCCTACGAGCAGTACTTC
NA TRBJ2-2 NA TRBV19 CASSRRGNTGELFF TGTGCCAGTAGTCGACGGGGGAACACCGGGGAGCTGTTTTTT
NA TRBJ2-5 NA TRBV7-9 CASSPLASILVNQETQYF TGTGCCAGCAGCCCTCTAGCCTCCATACTAGTGAACCAAGAGACCCAGTACTTC
NA TRBJ2-2 NA TRBV6-1 CASRGPPNTGELFF TGTGCCAGCCGAGGTCCTCCGAACACCGGGGAGCTGTTTTTT
NA TRBJ2-7 TRBD2 TRBV11-2 CASSFDLAGKEQYF TGTGCCAGCAGCTTTGACTTAGCGGGGAAAGAGCAGTACTTC
NA TRBJ1-3 NA TRBV6-5 CATVTTSGNTIYF TGTGCCACCGTCACAACCTCTGGAAACACCATATATTTT
NA TRBJ2-5 NA TRBV9 CASSGARRGFTTQYF TGTGCCAGCAGCGGAGCCAGACGGGGATTTACGACCCAGTACTTC
NA TRBJ2-7 NA TRBV5-4 CASSLDRGGDEQYF TGTGCCAGCAGCCTGGACCGAGGGGGAGACGAGCAGTACTTC
NA TRBJ1-5 NA TRBV30 CAWSVARRNQPQHF TGTGCCTGGAGTGTAGCGAGACGCAATCAGCCCCAGCATTTT
once TRBJ1-2 TRBD1 TRBV9 CASSVGQGAYGYTF TGTGCCAGCAGCGTAGGTCAGGGGGCGTATGGCTACACCTTC
once TRBJ1-1 NA TRBV30 CAWGRRSIYDTEAFF TGTGCCTGGGGACGGAGGAGTATATATGATACTGAAGCCTTCTTT
NA TRBJ1-5 NA TRBV6-1 CASSPQVFSNQPQHF TGTGCCAGCAGTCCCCAGGTCTTTAGCAATCAGCCCCAGCATTTT
NA TRBJ1-2 TRBD1 TRBV7-3 CASSLNPPGQGADGYTF TGTGCCAGCAGCTTAAATCCACCGGGACAGGGGGCCGATGGCTACACCTTC
few TRBJ2-5 NA TRBV6-5 CASSSRAQRETQYF TGTGCCAGCAGTTCCCGGGCCCAACGAGAGACCCAGTACTTC
NA TRBJ1-2 NA TRBV5-8 CASPGKYRTNYGYTF TGTGCCAGCCCAGGGAAGTACCGCACTAACTATGGCTACACCTTC
NA TRBJ2-2 NA TRBV5-1 CASSRIQGLGTGELFF TGCGCCAGCAGCCGTATCCAGGGTCTGGGCACCGGGGAGCTGTTTTTT
NA TRBJ2-3 NA TRBV9 CASSVGTASDTQYF TGTGCCAGCAGCGTAGGGACAGCCTCAGATACGCAGTATTTT
NA TRBJ2-7 NA TRBV9 CASSNSPGYEQYF TGTGCCAGCAGCAACTCGCCGGGATACGAGCAGTACTTC
NA TRBJ2-7 NA TRBV6-6 CASSYSSGGIHEQYF TGTGCCAGCAGTTACTCTAGTGGGGGGATCCACGAGCAGTACTTC
few TRBJ1-4 NA TRBV5-1 CASSLGGQVEKLFF TGCGCCAGCAGCTTGGGGGGGCAGGTCGAAAAACTGTTTTTT
NA TRBJ2-7 NA TRBV18 CASTPGDRTWQYF TGTGCCAGCACCCCGGGAGACCGGACTTGGCAGTACTTC
NA TRBJ2-3 TRBD2 TRBV10-3 CAISKAGGPIDADTQYF TGTGCCATCAGTAAAGCGGGGGGGCCGATTGATGCAGATACGCAGTATTTT
NA TRBJ2-5 NA TRBV5-3 CARSLPGSLETQYF TGTGCCAGAAGCTTGCCAGGGAGCTTAGAGACCCAGTACTTC
NA TRBJ1-6 NA TRBV7-2 CASSFRTDNSPLHF TGTGCCAGCAGCTTTCGGACAGATAATTCACCCCTCCACTTT
NA TRBJ1-2 TRBD1 TRBV7-9 CASSTGDSRRYGYTF TGTGCCAGCAGCACTGGGGACAGTCGGAGGTATGGCTACACCTTC
once TRBJ1-2 TRBD1 TRBV7-2 CASSGTGSRVHGYTF TGTGCCAGCAGCGGGACAGGGTCCCGGGTCCATGGCTACACCTTC
NA TRBJ2-5 NA TRBV19 CASTEGGPTDGRRETQYF TGTGCCAGTACCGAGGGGGGTCCTACCGACGGAAGACGGGAGACCCAGTACTTC
NA TRBJ2-1 NA TRBV5-8 CASSFRGVGEQFF TGTGCCAGCAGCTTCCGGGGTGTAGGTGAGCAGTTCTTC
NA TRBJ1-1 NA TRBV4-2 CASSQVVPSNTEAFF TGTGCCAGCAGCCAAGTCGTACCTTCGAACACTGAAGCTTTCTTT
NA TRBJ1-4 NA TRBV18 CASSPTSGALEKLFF TGTGCCAGCTCACCTACGTCAGGGGCGCTTGAAAAACTGTTTTTT
NA TRBJ1-6 TRBD1 TRBV5-1 CASSARTGGGSYNSPLHF TGCGCCAGCAGCGCCAGGACAGGGGGTGGCTCCTATAATTCACCCCTCCACTTT
NA TRBJ2-7 NA TRBV7-3 CASSLPPGGEQYF TGTGCCAGCAGCTTACCCCCAGGGGGGGAGCAGTACTTC
once TRBJ2-5 NA TRBV9 CASSGGSQETQYF TGTGCCAGCTCAGGGGGGTCCCAAGAGACCCAGTACTTC
NA TRBJ1-5 TRBD1 TRBV5-1 CASSRGQRNQPQHF TGCGCCAGCAGCAGGGGACAGAGAAATCAGCCCCAGCATTTT
NA TRBJ2-7 TRBD1 TRBV7-8 CASSLTWDRASYEQYF TGTGCCAGCAGCTTAACGTGGGACAGGGCTTCCTACGAGCAGTACTTC
NA TRBJ2-1 TRBD2 TRBV19 CASTPLAGDTYNEQFF TGTGCCAGTACCCCCTTAGCGGGGGACACCTACAATGAGCAGTTCTTC
NA TRBJ2-7 NA TRBV29-1 CSVVKGIDEQYF TGCAGCGTTGTTAAGGGAATTGACGAGCAGTACTTC
NA TRBJ2-7 TRBD1 TRBV4-3 CASSQRSGTGDEQYF TGCGCCAGCAGCCAAAGGTCCGGGACAGGGGACGAGCAGTACTTC
NA TRBJ2-1 TRBD2 TRBV10-3 CAISGRGSSGGYNEQFF TGTGCCATCAGTGGTAGAGGTAGTAGCGGGGGGTACAATGAGCAGTTCTTC